These 25 T cell receptor beta chains were sequenced from one sample in a study of CD8 T cells in ankylosing spondylitis. Study-level points and caveats: Characteristic of ankylosing spondylitis blood, it appeared, was a TCR beta motif comprising several highly homologous variants.

Their target antigens are unknown. Via MiXCR, TCRdb re-called the 5' RACE reads, giving one row per CDR3 protein. The sample lists roughly 700,000 distinct CDR3 sequences, 15% to 20% occurring once. Source material: blood, either unsorted or a sorted T cell fraction (not recorded which). All receptors come from a male donor with ankylosing spondylitis.

The rearrangement uses TRBV7-6 and TRBJ2-7; D is ambiguous. Germline V lookup: CDR1 SGHVS, CDR2 FNYEAQ. CDR3 length: 15 amino acids. The V end was cut by 0 bases, the J end by 2 bases, with 11 bases between. The CDR3 here is CASSLARWTTYEQYF. The DNA for the CDR3 is TGTGCCAGCAGCTTAGCTCGCTGGACCACCTACGAGCAGTACTTC.

This chain uses TRBV27 with TRBJ2-5; TRBD2 aligns across 14 bases. CDR1 and CDR2 (germline): MNHEY, SMNVEV (reference sequence). The CDR3 has 16 amino acids. Trimming cost V 5 bases and J 2 bases; bases outside gene matches: 4. Here the CDR3 reads CASSPGTSGRQETQYF. CDR3 coding DNA: TGTGCCAGCAGTCCCGGGACTAGCGGGAGACAAGAGACCCAGTACTTC.

Only one count was recorded for this clonotype. Written as DNA, the CDR3 is TGTGCCAGCTCACCCGCAGCCCGGGGGGGCCAGCCCCAGCATTTT. Translated: CASSPAARGGQPQHF. The chain is built from TRBV18 and TRBJ1-5; possibly TRBD1 for D (6 bases). V gave up 3 bases and J gave up 7 bases, with 16 bases separating them. The CDR3 contains 15 residues. Germline-derived CDR1 and CDR2 are KGHSH and LQKENI.

V and J are TRBV6-1 and TRBJ1-2; no reliable D call. The CDR3 extends over 13 amino acids. V was cut by 3 bases and J by 2 bases, with 7 bases left in between. CDR1 and CDR2 (germline): MNHNS, SASEGT. Here the CDR3 reads CASSEGRNYGYTF. The CDR3 DNA is TGTGCCAGCAGTGAGGGCAGAAACTATGGCTACACCTTC.

This clonotype was recorded a few times. This rearrangement joins TRBV20-1 to TRBJ2-7; 8 bases are shared with TRBD2. Trimming cost V 5 bases and J 6 bases; bases outside gene matches: 9. The CDR3 totals 13 residues. Germline V gene sequence: CDR1 DFQATT, CDR2 SNEGSKA (reference sequence). The CDR3 sequence: CSAFETSAGEQYF. For the CDR3, the DNA is TGCAGTGCTTTCGAGACTAGCGCAGGCGAGCAGTACTTC.

The genes are TRBV3-1 and TRBJ2-7; D is unclear. This CDR3 contains 15 residues. CDR1 and CDR2 (germline): LGHDT, YNNKEL (reference sequence). Between the trimmed V and J ends, which lost 4 bases and 2 bases, there was a span of 15 bases. This CDR3 is CASSPSSAETYEQYF. In DNA form, the CDR3 reads TGTGCCAGCAGCCCCTCCTCAGCCGAGACCTACGAGCAGTACTTC.

J is TRBJ2-7 and V is TRBV28; D is uncertain. This CDR3 comprises 15 residues. V lost 5 bases and J 0 bases, leaving 14 bases between the germline ends. In germline, CDR1 is MDHEN, CDR2 SYDVKM. The CDR3 DNA sequence: TGTGCCAGCAGTGGCGCCGAGTCCCCCTCCTACGAGCAGTACTTC. Translated, it gives CASSGAESPSYEQYF. The variable domain in full, completed from reference TRBV28 and TRBJ2-7, reads DVKVTQSSRYLVKRTGEKVFLECVQDMDHENMFWYRQDPGLGLRLIYFSYDVKMKEKGDIPEGYSVSREKKERFSLILESASTNQTSMYLCASSGAESPSYEQYFGPGTRLTVT.

The CDR3 nucleotides are TGTGCCAGCAGCCACCGACAGGGGGCCTTTTACAATGAGCAGTTCTTC. Translated: CASSHRQGAFYNEQFF. The V and J genes are TRBV4-2 and TRBJ2-1; 10 bases agree with TRBD1. Germline-derived CDR1 and CDR2 are LGHNA and YNFKEQ. V gave up 3 bases and J gave up 4 bases; unmatched junction bases: 6. This CDR3 comprises 16 residues.

In this sample, this clonotype turned up many times. The chain recombines TRBV5-1 with TRBJ2-1, with D possibly called TRBD1 or TRBD2 (5 bases each). The CDR3 spans 16 residues. The germline V and J ends were trimmed by 0 bases and 1 base, with 11 bases remaining between them. CDR1 and CDR2 from the germline V gene are SGHRS and YFSETQ. The CDR3 here is CASSLGGSTSYNEQFF. In DNA, the CDR3 is TGCGCCAGCAGCTTGGGGGGGAGCACTTCCTACAATGAGCAGTTCTTC. Full variable domain (missing parts from reference TRBV5-1 and TRBJ2-1): KAGVTQTPRYLIKTRGQQVTLSCSPISGHRSVSWYQQTPGQGLQFLFEYFSETQRNKGNFPGRFSGRQFSNSRSEMNVSTLELGDSALYLCASSLGGSTSYNEQFFGPGTRLTVL.

This chain links TRBV12-3 or TRBV12-4 with TRBJ1-3, with a possible D match to TRBD1 (5 bases). V gave up 7 bases and J gave up 2 bases, with 12 bases separating them. The CDR3 is 14 amino acids. DNA for the CDR3: TGTGCCAGCAACGATGACAGTACTGGAAACACCATATATTTT. Encoded protein: CASNDDSTGNTIYF.

The sample holds a few counts of this clonotype. This chain links TRBV11-2 with TRBJ2-1, with D uncertain. The germline V gene has CDR1 SGHAT and CDR2 FQNNGV. V dropped 0 bases and J dropped 4 bases, with 22 bases sitting between them. This CDR3 is built from 19 residues. CDR3 protein: CASSLDLRFWGRLYNEQFF. CDR3 DNA sequence: TGTGCCAGCAGCTTAGACCTGCGCTTTTGGGGTCGCCTTTACAATGAGCAGTTCTTC.

The chain is built from TRBV11-2 and TRBJ2-2; 7 nucleotides align to TRBD1. Germline CDR1 and CDR2: SGHAT and FQNNGV. The CDR3 is made up of 16 amino acids. With 4 bases clipped from V and 7 bases from J, the junction kept 12 bases outside the gene matches. CDR3 sequence (DNA): TGTGCCAGCAGCTCTCCTGAACAGGGGTTTCTCGGGGAGCTGTTTTTT. Its translation is CASSSPEQGFLGELFF.

This clonotype was counted ten times or more. The rearrangement uses TRBV12-3 or TRBV12-4 and TRBJ2-1; 11 nucleotides agree with TRBD2. This CDR3 spans 15 amino acids. J was trimmed by 7 bases and V by 4 bases; bases with no gene match: 6. The CDR3 DNA sequence: TGTGCCAGCAGTTCATTAGCGGGGGGGGTAAATGAGCAGTTCTTC. Its protein product is CASSSLAGGVNEQFF.

The gene calls are TRBV6-2 or TRBV6-3 and TRBJ2-7; D remains unclear. Trimming left V 8 bases short and J 4 bases short, with 15 bases between. CDR1 MNHEY and CDR2 SVGEGT come from the germline V gene. CDR3 length: 13 amino acids. The DNA of the CDR3 is TGTGCCAGCGTGGACCCGGACGGGTACGAGCAGTACTTC. As protein: CASVDPDGYEQYF.

This clonotype was observed many times. This chain uses TRBV15 with TRBJ1-2; 7 nucleotides agree with TRBD1. The CDR3 extends over 16 amino acids. Unmatched junction bases numbered 5, after V lost 1 base and J lost 0 bases. CDR1 and CDR2 (germline): LNHNV, YYDKDF (reference sequence). The DNA for the CDR3 is TGTGCCACCAGCAGAGTCGAGCAGGGGGCTAACTATGGCTACACCTTC. This gives the protein CATSRVEQGANYGYTF.

About this clonotype: Germline and junction disagree at one end, which may indicate a read error. The chain employs TRBV7-7 and TRBJ2-7; tentative D call: TRBD2 (6 bases). CDR1 is SSHAT, CDR2 FNYEAQ, per germline (reference sequence). CDR3 length: 13 residues. CDR3 in amino acids: CASSLAVGNEQYF. The CDR3 coding sequence is TGTGCTAGCAGCTTAGCGGTGGGGAACGAGCAGTACTTC.

This clonotype was detected only a few times. This chain links TRBV5-1 with TRBJ1-1; D remains ambiguous. Trimming left V 1 base short and J 0 bases short, with 10 bases between. Germline CDR1 reads SGHRS; CDR2 reads YFSETQ. The CDR3 runs 15 residues. The CDR3 loop reads CASSLRPAMNTEAFF. In DNA form, the CDR3 reads TGCGCCAGCAGCTTGAGGCCAGCTATGAACACTGAAGCTTTCTTT.

In this sample, this clonotype turned up a few times. The chain has TRBV29-1 and TRBJ1-2, with 9 positions matching TRBD1. This CDR3 is 12 amino acids long. The germline CDR1 and CDR2 sequences are SQVTM and ANQGSEA. V trimming: 6 bases; J trimming: 6 bases; junction bases outside the gene matches: 5. The CDR3: CSVTDRGDGYTF. CDR3 coding DNA: TGCAGCGTCACAGACAGGGGGGATGGCTACACCTTC.

This clonotype occurred a few times. CDR3 bases: TGTGCCAGCAGTTTGAGGGGGCAGGCCCTTTATGGCTACACCTTC. It codes for CASSLRGQALYGYTF. This chain links TRBV12-3 or TRBV12-4 with TRBJ1-2; the match to TRBD1 covers 7 bases. CDR3 length equals 15 residues. Trimming took 3 bases from V and 5 from J; bases not matched to a gene: 9.

The chain couples TRBV30 to TRBJ1-5, with TRBD1 identical over 8 bases. The germline V gene has CDR1 GTSNPN and CDR2 SVGIG (reference sequence). V lost 4 bases and J lost 6; bases outside the gene matches: 11. The CDR3 has 15 amino acids. The CDR3 region has the DNA TGTGCCTGGACACACTCGGGACAGGAGGTTCAGCCCCAGCATTTT. This gives the protein CAWTHSGQEVQPQHF.

The chain combines TRBV27 with TRBJ2-2; no reliable D call. V gave up 0 bases and J gave up 3 bases, with 8 bases separating them. This CDR3 is 15 amino acids long. Germline CDR1 is MNHEY and CDR2 is SMNVEV (reference sequence). The CDR3 protein is CASSLSAGDTGELFF. CDR3 in DNA: TGTGCCAGCAGTTTATCTGCAGGCGACACCGGGGAGCTGTTTTTT.

This clonotype has a handful of counts. The gene calls are TRBV20-1 and TRBJ1-5; unclear D gene. This CDR3 region has 14 residues. V was cut by 0 bases and J by 6 bases, with 12 bases left in between. Germline V gene sequence: CDR1 DFQATT, CDR2 SNEGSKA (reference sequence). CDR3 in amino acids: CSARDQRTAQPQHF. The DNA for the CDR3 is TGCAGTGCTAGAGATCAAAGGACGGCTCAGCCCCAGCATTTT.

J is TRBJ2-7 and V is TRBV6-5; the D is unclear. The CDR3 consists of 14 residues. Trimming took off 0 bases at V and 0 bases at J, with 6 bases between the two ends. Germline V lookup: CDR1 MNHEY, CDR2 SVGAGI. The CDR3 region is CASSYSQASYEQYF. For the CDR3, the DNA is TGTGCCAGCAGTTACTCTCAGGCCTCCTACGAGCAGTACTTC.

The chain carries TRBV29-1 and TRBJ2-1; 11 bases are shared with TRBD2. J lost 4 bases, V lost 3 bases, and 5 bases had no gene match. The CDR3 sequence is 15 residues long. Germline loops: CDR1 SQVTM, CDR2 ANQGSEA. CDR3 region: CSVEPTSGVYNEQFF. The CDR3 coding sequence is TGCAGCGTTGAGCCGACTAGCGGGGTATACAATGAGCAGTTCTTC.

This clonotype has only a few counts. The gene calls are TRBV6-1 and TRBJ1-2; a possible D gene is TRBD1 (6 bases). The CDR3 runs to 15 residues. Trimming removed 4 bases from V and 6 bases from J, with 18 bases in between. Germline V gene data show CDR1 as MNHNS and CDR2 as SASEGT. The CDR3 sequence is CASSGALGTNHGYTF. CDR3 nucleotides: TGTGCCAGCAGTGGAGCCCTCGGGACAAACCATGGCTACACCTTC.